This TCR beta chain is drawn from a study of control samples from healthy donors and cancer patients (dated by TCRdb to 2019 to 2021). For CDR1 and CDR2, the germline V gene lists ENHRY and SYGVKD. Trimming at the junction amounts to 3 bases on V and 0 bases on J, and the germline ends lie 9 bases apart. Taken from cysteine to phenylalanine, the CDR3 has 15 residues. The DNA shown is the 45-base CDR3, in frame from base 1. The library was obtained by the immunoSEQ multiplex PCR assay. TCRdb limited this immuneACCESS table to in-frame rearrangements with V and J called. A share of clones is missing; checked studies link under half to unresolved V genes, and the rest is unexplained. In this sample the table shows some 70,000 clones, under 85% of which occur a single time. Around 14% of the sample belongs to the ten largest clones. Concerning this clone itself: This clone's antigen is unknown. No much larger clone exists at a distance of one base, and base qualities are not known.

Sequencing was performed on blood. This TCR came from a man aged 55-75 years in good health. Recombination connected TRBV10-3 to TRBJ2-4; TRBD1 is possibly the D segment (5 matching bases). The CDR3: CAISEGVLAKNIQYF. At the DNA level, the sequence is TGTGCCATCAGTGAAGGGGTCCTAGCCAAAAACATTCAGTACTTC.